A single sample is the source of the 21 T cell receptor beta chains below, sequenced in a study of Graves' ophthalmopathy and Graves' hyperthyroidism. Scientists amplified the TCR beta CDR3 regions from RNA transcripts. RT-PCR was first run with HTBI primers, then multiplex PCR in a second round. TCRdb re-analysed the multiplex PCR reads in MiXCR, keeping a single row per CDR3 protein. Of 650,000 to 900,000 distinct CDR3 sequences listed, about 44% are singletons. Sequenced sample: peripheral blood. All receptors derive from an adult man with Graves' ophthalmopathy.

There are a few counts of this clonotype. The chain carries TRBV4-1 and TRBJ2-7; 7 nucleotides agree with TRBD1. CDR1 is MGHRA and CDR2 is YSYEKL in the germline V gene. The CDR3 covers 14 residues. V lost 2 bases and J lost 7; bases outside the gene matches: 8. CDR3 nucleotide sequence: TGCGCCAGCAGCCAACACAGGGGTTCGTGGGAGCAGTACTTC. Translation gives CASSQHRGSWEQYF.

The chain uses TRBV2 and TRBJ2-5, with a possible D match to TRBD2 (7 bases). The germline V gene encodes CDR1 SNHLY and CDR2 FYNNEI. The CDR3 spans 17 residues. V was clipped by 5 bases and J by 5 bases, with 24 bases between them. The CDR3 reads CASSLVVGGRGVETQYF. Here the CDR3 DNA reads TGTGCCAGCAGTTTAGTGGTCGGGGGGCGCGGAGTGGAGACCCAGTACTTC. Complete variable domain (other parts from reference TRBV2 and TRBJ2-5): EPEVTQTPSHQVTQMGQEVILRCVPISNHLYFYWYRQILGQKVEFLVSFYNNEISEKSEIFDDQFSVERPDGSNFTLKIRSTKLEDSAMYFCASSLVVGGRGVETQYFGPGTRLLVL.

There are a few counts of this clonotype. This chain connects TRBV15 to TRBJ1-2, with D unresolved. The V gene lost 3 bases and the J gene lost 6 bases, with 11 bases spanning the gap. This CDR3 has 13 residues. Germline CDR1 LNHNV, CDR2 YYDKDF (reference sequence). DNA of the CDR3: TGTGCCACCAGCAGTCTCAAAGGGAATGGCTACACCTTC. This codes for CATSSLKGNGYTF.

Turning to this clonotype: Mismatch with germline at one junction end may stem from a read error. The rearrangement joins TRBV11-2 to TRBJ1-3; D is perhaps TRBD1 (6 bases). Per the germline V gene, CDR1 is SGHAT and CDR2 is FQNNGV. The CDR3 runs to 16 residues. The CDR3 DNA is TGTGCCAGCAGCACGCCCGGGACACAGTCTGGAAGCACCATATATTTT. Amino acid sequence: CASSTPGTQSGSTIYF.

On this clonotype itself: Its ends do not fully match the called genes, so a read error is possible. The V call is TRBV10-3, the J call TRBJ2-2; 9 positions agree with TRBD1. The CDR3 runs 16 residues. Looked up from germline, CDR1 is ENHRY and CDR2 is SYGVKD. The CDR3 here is CASSPRTGVNTGELFF. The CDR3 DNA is TGTGCCAGCAGTCCCCGGACAGGGGTAAACACCGGGGAGCTGTTTTTT.

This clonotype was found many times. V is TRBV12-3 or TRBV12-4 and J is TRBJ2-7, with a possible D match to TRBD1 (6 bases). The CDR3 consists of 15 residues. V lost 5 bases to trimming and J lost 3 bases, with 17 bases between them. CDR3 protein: CASSTSRTGFYEQYF. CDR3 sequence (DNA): TGTGCCAGCAGTACGTCTCGCACAGGGTTCTACGAGCAGTACTTC.

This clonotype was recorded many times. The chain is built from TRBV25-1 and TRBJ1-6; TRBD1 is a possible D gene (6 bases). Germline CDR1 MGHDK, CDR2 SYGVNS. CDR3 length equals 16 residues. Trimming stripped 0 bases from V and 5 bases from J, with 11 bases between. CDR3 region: CASSEYRTDNNSPLHF. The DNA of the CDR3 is TGTGCCAGCAGTGAATATCGGACAGACAATAATTCACCCCTCCACTTT.

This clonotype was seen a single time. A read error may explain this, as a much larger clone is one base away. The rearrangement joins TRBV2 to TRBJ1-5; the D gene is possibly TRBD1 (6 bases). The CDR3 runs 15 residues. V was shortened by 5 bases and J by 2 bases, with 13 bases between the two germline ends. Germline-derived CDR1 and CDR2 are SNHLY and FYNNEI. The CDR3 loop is CASSQQQGCNQPQHF. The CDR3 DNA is TGTGCCAGCAGTCAACAACAGGGCTGCAATCAGCCCCAGCATTTT.

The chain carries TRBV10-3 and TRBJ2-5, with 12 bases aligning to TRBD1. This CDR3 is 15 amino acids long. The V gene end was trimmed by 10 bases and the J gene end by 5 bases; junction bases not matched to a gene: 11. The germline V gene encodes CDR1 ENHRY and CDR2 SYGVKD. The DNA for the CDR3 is TGTGCCAGCACAACTCTCGGGACAGGGGGCGAGACCCAGTACTTC. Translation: CASTTLGTGGETQYF.

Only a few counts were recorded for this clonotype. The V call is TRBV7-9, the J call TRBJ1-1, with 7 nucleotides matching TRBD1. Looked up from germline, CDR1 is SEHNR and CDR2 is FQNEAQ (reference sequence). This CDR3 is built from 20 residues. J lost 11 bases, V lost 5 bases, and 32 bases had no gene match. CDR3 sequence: CASSQDRRTGRVGDDSVAFF. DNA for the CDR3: TGTGCCAGCAGCCAAGATCGGAGGACAGGCCGGGTAGGGGATGATTCTGTTGCTTTCTTT. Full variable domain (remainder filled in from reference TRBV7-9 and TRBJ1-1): DTGVSQNPRHKITKRGQNVTFRCDPISEHNRLYWYRQTLGQGPEFLTYFQNEAQLEKSRLLSDRFSAERPKGSFSTLEIQRTEQGDSAMYLCASSQDRRTGRVGDDSVAFFGQGTRLTVV.

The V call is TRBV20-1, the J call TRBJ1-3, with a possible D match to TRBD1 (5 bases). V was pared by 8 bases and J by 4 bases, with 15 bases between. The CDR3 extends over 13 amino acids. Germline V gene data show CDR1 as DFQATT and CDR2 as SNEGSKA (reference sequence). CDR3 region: CSFQGPGGNTIYF. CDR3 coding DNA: TGCAGTTTCCAAGGCCCAGGGGGAAACACCATATATTTT.

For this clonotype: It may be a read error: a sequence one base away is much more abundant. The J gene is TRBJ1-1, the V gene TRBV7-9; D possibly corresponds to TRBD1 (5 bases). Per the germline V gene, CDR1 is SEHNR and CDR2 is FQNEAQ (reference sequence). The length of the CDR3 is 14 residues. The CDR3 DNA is TGTGCCAGCAGCTTAATTCCCGGGGGAACTGAAGCTCTCTTT. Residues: CASSLIPGGTEALF.

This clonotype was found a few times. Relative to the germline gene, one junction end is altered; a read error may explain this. DNA of the CDR3: TGTGCCAGCAGCATCTGGGGGGGAGATGGGTACACCTTC. It translates to CASSIWGGDGYTF. The chain recombines TRBV28 with TRBJ1-2, with D perhaps TRBD1 (5 bases). The CDR3 sequence is 13 residues long. Germline lookup yields CDR1 MDHEN and CDR2 SYDVKM.

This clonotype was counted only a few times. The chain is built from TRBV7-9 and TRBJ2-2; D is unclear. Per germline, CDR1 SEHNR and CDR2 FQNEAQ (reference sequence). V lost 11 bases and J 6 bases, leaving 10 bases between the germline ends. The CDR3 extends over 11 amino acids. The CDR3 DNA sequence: TGTGCCTGCCCCGTGGCCGGGGAGCTGTTTTTT. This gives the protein CACPVAGELFF.

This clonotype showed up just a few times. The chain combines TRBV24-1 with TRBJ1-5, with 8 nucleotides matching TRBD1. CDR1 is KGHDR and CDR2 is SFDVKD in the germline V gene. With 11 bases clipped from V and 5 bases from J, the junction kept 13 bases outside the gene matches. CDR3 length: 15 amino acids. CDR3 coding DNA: TGTGCCAGCAGCCAAGGGACAGGTTGGGATCAGCCCCAGCATTTT. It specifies CASSQGTGWDQPQHF.

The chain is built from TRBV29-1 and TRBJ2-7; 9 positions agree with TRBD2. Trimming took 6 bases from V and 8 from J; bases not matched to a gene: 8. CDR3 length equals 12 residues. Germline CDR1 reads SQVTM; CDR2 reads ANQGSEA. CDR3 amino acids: CSVRPLAGKQYF. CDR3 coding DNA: TGCAGCGTCCGTCCTCTAGCGGGGAAGCAGTACTTC.

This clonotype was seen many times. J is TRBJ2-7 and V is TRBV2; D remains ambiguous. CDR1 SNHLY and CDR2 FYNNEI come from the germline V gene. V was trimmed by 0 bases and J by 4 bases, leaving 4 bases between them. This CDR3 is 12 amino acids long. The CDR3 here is CASSEARYEQYF. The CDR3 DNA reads TGTGCCAGCAGTGAAGCCAGATACGAGCAGTACTTC.

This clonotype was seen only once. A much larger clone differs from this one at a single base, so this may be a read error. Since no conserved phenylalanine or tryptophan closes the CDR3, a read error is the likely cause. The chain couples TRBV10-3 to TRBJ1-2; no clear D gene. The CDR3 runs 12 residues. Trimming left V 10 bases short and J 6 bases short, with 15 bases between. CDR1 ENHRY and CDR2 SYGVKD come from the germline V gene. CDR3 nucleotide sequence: TGTGCCAGCCTCCTCGGTATTGATGGCTACACCCTC. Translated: CASLLGIDGYTL.

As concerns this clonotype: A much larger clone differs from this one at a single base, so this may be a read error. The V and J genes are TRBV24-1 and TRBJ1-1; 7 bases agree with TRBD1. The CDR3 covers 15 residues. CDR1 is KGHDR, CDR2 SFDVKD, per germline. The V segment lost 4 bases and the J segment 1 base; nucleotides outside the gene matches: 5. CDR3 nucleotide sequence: TGTGCCACCAGTGACACGGGACAGCAGAACACTGAAGCTTTCTTT. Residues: CATSDTGQQNTEAFF.

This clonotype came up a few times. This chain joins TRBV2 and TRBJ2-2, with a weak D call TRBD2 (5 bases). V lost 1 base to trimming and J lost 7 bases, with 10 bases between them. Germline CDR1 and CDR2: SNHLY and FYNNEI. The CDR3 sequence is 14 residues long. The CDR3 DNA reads TGTGCCAGCAGTGAAGGAGGGTTCAGCGGGGAGCTGTTTTTT. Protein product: CASSEGGFSGELFF.

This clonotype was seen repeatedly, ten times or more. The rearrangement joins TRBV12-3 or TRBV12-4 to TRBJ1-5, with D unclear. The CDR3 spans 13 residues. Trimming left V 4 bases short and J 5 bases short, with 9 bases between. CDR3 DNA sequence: TGTGCCAGCAGTTCCGGGCTTGATCAGCCCCAGCATTTT. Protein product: CASSSGLDQPQHF.